The 8 T cell receptor beta chains in this list originate from one sample, sequenced in a study of blood T cell repertoires in COVID-19. Method: immunoSEQ multiplex PCR; TCRdb's copy keeps in-frame clones and lacks some. The sample has around 350,000 clones; more than 75% are singletons. Sequenced sample: peripheral blood. The receptors come from a human donor in a cohort sampled during active COVID-19.

This chain uses TRBV19 with TRBJ1-6, with 10 bases identical to TRBD1. The CDR3 consists of 16 residues. Trimming removed 6 bases from V and 8 bases from J; junction bases left unmatched: 10. The germline gives CDR1 LNHDA, CDR2 SQIVND (reference sequence). CDR3 in amino acids: CASRPEGQGLDSPLHF. As DNA, the CDR3 is TGTGCCAGTAGGCCAGAGGGACAGGGGTTAGATTCACCCCTCCACTTT.

This chain links TRBV5-6 with TRBJ2-3; 10 nucleotides match TRBD2. The V gene end was trimmed by 4 bases and the J gene end by 2 bases; junction bases not matched to a gene: 7. Germline CDR1 reads SGHDT; CDR2 reads YYEEEE. This CDR3 has 16 amino acids. The CDR3 nucleotides are TGTGCCAGCAGCCAAATAGCGGGAGGCCCCACAGATACGCAGTATTTT. Residues: CASSQIAGGPTDTQYF.

This sequence joins TRBV4-2 and TRBJ1-2; the D gene is possibly TRBD1 (6 bases). The CDR3 sequence is 18 residues long. Germline V CDR1 and CDR2: LGHNA, YNFKEQ. The V end lost 0 bases, the J end lost 0 bases, and 17 bases lay between the germline ends. The CDR3 DNA reads as TGTGCCAGCAGCCAAGAAACCGGGACAATCAAAGCTAACTATGGCTACACCTTC. Protein product: CASSQETGTIKANYGYTF.

The genes are TRBV19 and TRBJ1-2, with 7 bases fitting TRBD1. Per the germline V gene, CDR1 is LNHDA and CDR2 is SQIVND (reference sequence). The CDR3 sequence is 13 residues long. Trimming cost V 9 bases and J 5 bases; bases outside gene matches: 9. The CDR3 here is CASALGQTYGYTF. The CDR3 DNA follows: TGTGCCAGCGCCCTGGGACAGACTTATGGCTACACCTTC.

This clone was seen once. The chain has TRBV3-1 (or the pseudogene TRBV3-2) and TRBJ1-2, with 7 bases fitting TRBD1. CDR1 and CDR2 from the germline V gene are LGHDT and YNNKEL (reference sequence). Trimming removed 4 bases from V and 8 bases from J; junction bases left unmatched: 10. The CDR3 sequence is 14 residues long. This CDR3 reads CASSPRDRPSGYTF. CDR3 sequence (DNA): TGTGCCAGCAGCCCGAGGGACAGACCCTCCGGCTACACCTTC.

This chain links TRBV2 with TRBJ2-7; 7 positions match TRBD1. The V segment lost 6 bases and the J segment 6 bases; nucleotides outside the gene matches: 5. CDR3 length: 12 amino acids. The germline V gene encodes CDR1 SNHLY and CDR2 FYNNEI. The CDR3 region is CASSETGTEQYF. DNA for the CDR3: TGTGCCAGCAGCGAGACAGGGACCGAGCAGTACTTC.

J is TRBJ1-5 and V is TRBV19; no clear D. V lost 3 bases and J 6 bases, leaving 15 bases between the germline ends. The CDR3 totals 15 residues. Per germline, CDR1 LNHDA and CDR2 SQIVND (reference sequence). The CDR3 is CASSIGYGSGQPQHF. The CDR3 region has the DNA TGTGCCAGTAGTATTGGGTACGGGTCTGGTCAGCCCCAGCATTTT.

This clone was observed a few times. The genes are TRBV3-1 (or the pseudogene TRBV3-2) and TRBJ1-6, with 9 bases lining up with TRBD1. The CDR3 totals 14 residues. Germline CDR1 reads LGHDT; CDR2 reads YNNKEL (reference sequence). V shed 3 bases, J shed 7 bases, and the junction held 1 base outside the gene matches. CDR3 coding DNA: TGTGCCAGCAGCCACGGGACAGGGAATTCACCCCTCCACTTT. This translates into CASSHGTGNSPLHF.